These 19 T cell receptor beta chains originate from one sample sequenced in a study of OX40 agonist ivuxolimab in advanced cancers. Libraries were prepared by immunoSEQ multiplex PCR; TCRdb keeps only in-frame clonotypes and omits some of them. The sample holds around 77,000 clones, roughly 92% seen once. The material sequenced was CD4+ or CD8+ T cells sorted from blood, taken in a trial of the OX40 agonist ivuxolimab. These receptor sequences come from an adult with an advanced solid tumor such as melanoma, head and neck, liver or kidney cancer.

This chain connects TRBV5-6 to TRBJ2-1, with 9 bases matching TRBD2. Trimming took 4 bases from V and 6 from J; bases not matched to a gene: 11. Germline CDR1 SGHDT, CDR2 YYEEEE. The CDR3 runs 16 residues. CDR3 in amino acids: CASSSWTSERFNEQFF. As DNA, the CDR3 is TGTGCCAGCAGCAGTTGGACTAGCGAACGATTCAATGAGCAGTTCTTC.

This clone was seen just once. This rearrangement joins TRBV27 to TRBJ1-5; D is unresolved. Trimming left V 6 bases short and J 4 bases short, with 22 bases between. Germline CDR1 MNHEY, CDR2 SMNVEV (reference sequence). The CDR3 has 17 residues. The DNA of the CDR3 is TGTGCCAGCAGCCAGCCCTCTGGAGCCGGGAGGAATCAGCCCCAGCATTTT. Translating it yields CASSQPSGAGRNQPQHF.

The chain recombines TRBV6-6 with TRBJ2-4; D could derive from TRBD1 or TRBD2 (5 bases each). This CDR3 spans 13 amino acids. V shed 2 bases and J shed 6 bases, with 8 bases lying between them. In germline, CDR1 is MNHNY, CDR2 SVGAGI (reference sequence). CDR3 DNA sequence: TGTGCCAGCAGTTACCCCGGGACAAACATTCAGTACTTC. Protein sequence: CASSYPGTNIQYF.

This clone was seen a handful of times. The CDR3 sequence: CASIKQGAVYNEQFF. The CDR3 nucleotides are TGTGCCAGCATTAAACAGGGGGCCGTCTACAATGAGCAGTTCTTC. The chain has TRBV6-1 and TRBJ2-1; 9 positions match TRBD1. V gave up 7 bases and J gave up 3 bases; unmatched junction bases: 7. The CDR3 consists of 15 residues. Germline CDR1 reads MNHNS; CDR2 reads SASEGT.

The chain uses TRBV30 and TRBJ1-5, with D possibly TRBD1 on 5 matching bases. The germline CDR1 and CDR2 sequences are GTSNPN and SVGIG (reference sequence). The CDR3 runs to 16 residues. V was shortened by 0 bases and J by 0 bases, with 12 bases between the two germline ends. In DNA, the CDR3 is TGTGCCTGGAGTGTTCAGGGACCTGGTAGCAATCAGCCCCAGCATTTT. It translates to CAWSVQGPGSNQPQHF.

V usage is TRBV4-1 and J usage is TRBJ2-7; 9 bases match TRBD2. The CDR3 runs to 18 residues. Germline CDR1 reads MGHRA; CDR2 reads YSYEKL. Trimming took 2 bases from V and 3 from J; bases not matched to a gene: 14. The CDR3 DNA sequence: TGCGCCAGCAGCCAACTAGCGGGAAGGGCTCTCCCGCTCTACGAGCAGTACTTC. It codes for CASSQLAGRALPLYEQYF.

Details on this clone: The sample holds other DNA sequences that translate to the same CDR3. CDR3: CASSFGTSEETQYF. The CDR3 coding sequence is TGTGCCAGCAGCTTCGGGACTAGCGAGGAGACCCAGTACTTC. The gene calls are TRBV7-9 and TRBJ2-5; 10 nucleotides agree with TRBD2. Germline CDR1 reads SEHNR; CDR2 reads FQNEAQ (reference sequence). CDR3 length equals 14 residues. V shed 3 bases, J shed 5 bases, and the junction held 3 bases outside the gene matches.

The V gene is TRBV10-3, the J gene TRBJ2-7; no reliable D call. With 9 bases removed from V and 2 bases from J, the gap between germline ends came to 14 bases. The CDR3 consists of 13 residues. The germline CDR1 and CDR2 sequences are ENHRY and SYGVKD. The CDR3 is CAIQQNPTYEQYF. CDR3 coding DNA: TGTGCCATTCAACAGAACCCGACCTACGAGCAGTACTTC.

This sequence joins TRBV10-3 and TRBJ2-3; possibly TRBD2 for D (6 bases). The germline V and J ends were trimmed by 0 bases and 1 base, with 11 bases remaining between them. This CDR3 spans 16 amino acids. Germline values: CDR1 ENHRY, CDR2 SYGVKD. The CDR3 loop reads CAISESRGGRTDTQYF. The DNA for the CDR3 is TGTGCCATCAGTGAGTCCCGGGGAGGACGCACAGATACGCAGTATTTT.

This clone showed up just a few times. This sequence joins TRBV4-3 and TRBJ1-1, with TRBD1 as a possible D gene (6 bases). V was shortened by 8 bases and J by 2 bases, with 12 bases between the two germline ends. The CDR3 loop spans 13 amino acids. Germline-derived CDR1 and CDR2 are LGHNA and YSLEER. The CDR3 DNA sequence: TGCGCCAGCGCAGGGACACAAAACACTGAAGCTTTCTTT. Its translation is CASAGTQNTEAFF.

This clone was seen ten or more times. The sample holds other DNA sequences that translate to the same CDR3. The chain carries TRBV4-3 and TRBJ2-7, with 9 nucleotides matching TRBD2. CDR1 and CDR2 (germline): LGHNA, YSLEER. The CDR3 is made up of 15 amino acids. The J segment lost 0 bases and the V segment lost 1 base, leaving 1 base of the junction unmatched. The CDR3 loop is CASSQGSGGSYEQYF. The CDR3 nucleotides are TGCGCCAGCAGCCAAGGTAGCGGGGGCTCCTACGAGCAGTACTTC.

This chain connects TRBV7-9 to TRBJ2-4, with TRBD1 identical over 10 bases. This CDR3 comprises 13 residues. Trimming at V came to 4 bases and at J to 7 bases, leaving 1 base not matched to a gene. CDR1 is SEHNR and CDR2 is FQNEAQ in the germline V gene (reference sequence). For the CDR3, the DNA is TGTGCCAGCAGCTCGGGACAGGGGAACATTCAGTACTTC. Its protein product is CASSSGQGNIQYF.

The gene calls are TRBV6-5 and TRBJ2-7; TRBD1 might be the D (6 bases). This CDR3 is built from 12 residues. Germline-derived CDR1 and CDR2 are MNHEY and SVGAGI. V was trimmed by 6 bases and J by 4 bases, leaving 10 bases between them. This chain's CDR3 is CASSLQGYEQYF. CDR3 coding DNA: TGTGCCAGCAGCCTACAGGGTTACGAGCAGTACTTC.

The chain recombines TRBV5-1 with TRBJ1-2; D call uncertain. Germline V gene sequence: CDR1 SGHRS, CDR2 YFSETQ. With 2 bases removed from V and 2 bases from J, the gap between germline ends came to 13 bases. The length of the CDR3 is 15 residues. CDR3 coding DNA: TGCGCCAGCAGCTTAGCTCGTTCCAGGAACTATGGCTACACCTTC. This codes for CASSLARSRNYGYTF.

J is TRBJ2-1 and V is TRBV9; 9 nucleotides match TRBD2. After removal of 3 bases from V and 1 base from J, the junction contained 11 bases not matched to a gene. The CDR3 covers 18 residues. Germline lookup yields CDR1 SGDLS and CDR2 YYNGEE. The CDR3 here is CASSEMGSSGGSYNEQFF. The CDR3 DNA reads TGTGCCAGCAGCGAGATGGGCTCGAGCGGGGGGTCCTACAATGAGCAGTTCTTC. Full variable domain (remainder filled in from reference TRBV9 and TRBJ2-1): DSGVTQTPKHLITATGQRVTLRCSPRSGDLSVYWYQQSLDQGLQFLIQYYNGEERAKGNILERFSAQQFPDLHSELNLSSLELGDSALYFCASSEMGSSGGSYNEQFFGPGTRLTVL.

The chain uses TRBV28 and TRBJ1-5; D is uncertain. The CDR3 runs 14 residues. Germline V gives CDR1 MDHEN, CDR2 SYDVKM. The V end lost 8 bases, the J end lost 4 bases, and 15 bases lay between the germline ends. The CDR3 loop is CASRQWMKNQPQHF. The CDR3, as DNA: TGTGCCAGCCGTCAGTGGATGAAGAATCAGCCCCAGCATTTT.

Only a few counts were recorded for this clone. The chain is built from TRBV4-1 and TRBJ2-1; the match to TRBD2 covers 9 bases. The V gene end was trimmed by 6 bases and the J gene end by 13 bases; junction bases not matched to a gene: 10. CDR3 length: 13 amino acids. CDR1 and CDR2 (germline): MGHRA, YSYEKL. The CDR3 is CASRPFAGGPQFF. For the CDR3, the DNA is TGCGCCAGCAGACCTTTCGCGGGAGGGCCCCAGTTCTTC.

This chain connects TRBV7-2 to TRBJ2-5, with 9 bases fitting TRBD2. CDR3 length: 18 amino acids. V lost 5 bases, J lost 1 base, and 14 bases stayed unmatched. Germline CDR1 and CDR2: SGHTA and FQGNSA. DNA for the CDR3: TGTGCCAGCAGCAGACAGCCTTCGACTAGCGGAGCCCAAGAGACCCAGTACTTC. It encodes CASSRQPSTSGAQETQYF.

This clone was observed a single time. V and J are TRBV27 and TRBJ2-1; 7 positions match TRBD2. The J segment lost 4 bases and the V segment lost 6 bases, leaving 12 bases of the junction unmatched. Per germline, CDR1 MNHEY and CDR2 SMNVEV (reference sequence). The CDR3 is made up of 16 amino acids. For the CDR3, the DNA is TGTGCCAGCAGACCCCTGGCGGGAGCGAGATACAATGAGCAGTTCTTC. This encodes CASRPLAGARYNEQFF.